This T cell receptor beta chain stems from a study of blood T cells in healthy people across ages. Study summary: Through template switching, about one barcoded beta molecule was captured per two T cells, as measured in model experiments.

There are 12 residues in the CDR3. Germline-derived CDR1 and CDR2 are SNHLY and FYNNEI. V lost 8 bases and J lost 10; bases outside the gene matches: 8. Study-level points and caveats: Observed TCR beta diversity per million T cells went down as age went up. This fall followed a roughly linear course with age. Naive T cell percentage and TCR beta diversity correlated strongly.

This clonotype has ten or more counts. Its antigen is unidentified. Alongside a J-beta primer mix, a sample-barcoded 5' primer served in a second PCR lasting about 6 to 11 cycles. Each CDR3 protein is one row after TCRdb ran MiXCR on the 5' RACE reads. The table lists some 900,000 distinct CDR3 sequences, 45% to 50% of them singletons. The sequence was collected from a man aged 30 to 45 in good health. The V and J genes are TRBV2 and TRBJ2-3; 8 bases are shared with TRBD2. Material: blood. CDR3 in amino acids: CASGESGGPQYF. CDR3 coding DNA: TGTGCCAGCGGAGAAAGCGGGGGTCCGCAGTATTTT.